These 29 T cell receptor beta chains came from one sample sequenced in a study of cytomegalovirus exposure and HLA in healthy donors. The primer mix had 60 Vbeta and 13 Jbeta primers. Only in-frame clones appear in the TCRdb table, and some are missing; sequencing was by immunoSEQ multiplex PCR. Of hundreds of thousands of clones listed, roughly 80% are singletons. The sample taken for sequencing was PBMCs. These receptors were collected from a man aged 35-49 years in good health and CMV-seronegative.

This sequence joins TRBV5-8 and TRBJ2-5, with TRBD2 as a possible D gene (5 bases). Trimming took off 0 bases at V and 2 bases at J, with 11 bases between the two ends. The V gene's germline CDR1 is SGHTS and CDR2 YDEGEE. The CDR3 runs to 15 residues. The CDR3 protein is CASSLGARGQETQYF. In nucleotides, the CDR3 is TGTGCCAGCAGCTTGGGGGCGCGAGGGCAAGAGACCCAGTACTTC.

The chain couples TRBV29-1 to TRBJ1-1; D is unclear. CDR1 is SQVTM and CDR2 is ANQGSEA in the germline V gene. CDR3 size: 11 residues. As DNA, the CDR3 is TGCAGTCTTACGCGAAACACTGAAGCTTTCTTT. The encoded protein is CSLTRNTEAFF.

Of note for this clone: In the same sample, other DNA sequences code for this CDR3. V is TRBV28 and J is TRBJ1-1; tentative D call: TRBD1 (5 bases). V was shortened by 3 bases and J by 11 bases, with 10 bases between the two germline ends. This CDR3 is built from 11 residues. The germline V gene has CDR1 MDHEN and CDR2 SYDVKM. The CDR3 region has the DNA TGTGCCAGCAGTTTGGGTCGGGGGGCTTTCTTT. Protein: CASSLGRGAFF.

This chain links TRBV7-2 with TRBJ1-2, with D unclear. There are 13 residues in the CDR3. Germline V gene lookup returns CDR1 SGHTA and CDR2 FQGNSA. V was pared by 2 bases and J by 6 bases, with 10 bases between. This CDR3 is CASSLNLADGYTF. DNA of the CDR3: TGTGCCAGCAGCTTAAACTTAGCCGATGGCTACACCTTC.

J is TRBJ2-1 and V is TRBV28, with 16 bases that match TRBD2. With 2 bases clipped from V and 6 bases from J, the junction kept 7 bases outside the gene matches. This CDR3 comprises 18 residues. Germline V CDR1 and CDR2: MDHEN, SYDVKM. CDR3 sequence (DNA): TGTGCCAGCAGTTTACTGTCGGGACTAGCGGGAGGGGCCAATGAGCAGTTCTTC. This encodes CASSLLSGLAGGANEQFF.

This chain joins TRBV5-1 and TRBJ1-1, with 9 bases fitting TRBD1. The junction had 9 bases not matched to a gene; V was cut back by 4 bases and J by 5 bases. This CDR3 region has 15 residues. Germline-derived CDR1 and CDR2 are SGHRS and YFSETQ. CDR3 coding DNA: TGCGCCAGCAGCCTCTCCGGGACAGGGTGGACTGAAGCTTTCTTT. The encoded protein is CASSLSGTGWTEAFF.

The CDR3 protein is CASSLSLDTQYF. CDR3 DNA: TGTGCCAGCAGCTTATCGTTAGATACGCAGTATTTT. The chain employs TRBV7-2 and TRBJ2-3; the D is unclear. V was pared by 2 bases and J by 5 bases, with 5 bases between. This CDR3 region has 12 residues. CDR1 SGHTA and CDR2 FQGNSA come from the germline V gene.

The chain links TRBV18 to TRBJ1-2, with 12 bases lining up with TRBD1. The ends lost 3 bases at V and 4 bases at J; junction bases unmatched: 18. The CDR3 covers 20 residues. Germline CDR1 is KGHSH and CDR2 is LQKENI. The chain's CDR3 is CASSPQNSGQGATTGYGYTF. The CDR3 DNA is TGTGCCAGCTCACCGCAAAACTCGGGACAGGGGGCGACGACAGGCTATGGCTACACCTTC.

This chain links TRBV28 with TRBJ2-7; a possible D gene is TRBD2 (6 bases). Per the germline V gene, CDR1 is MDHEN and CDR2 is SYDVKM. The CDR3 is 14 amino acids. Trimming took 7 bases from V and 4 from J, leaving 17 bases between them. CDR3 sequence: CASTSSGDKYEQYF. CDR3 nucleotides: TGTGCCAGCACTTCGTCGGGAGATAAATACGAGCAGTACTTC.

This clone showed up just once. In DNA, the CDR3 is TGTGCCAGCAGCCAAGTTCGACAGCGTTACACTGAAGCTTTCTTT. Its protein is CASSQVRQRYTEAFF. V and J are TRBV14 and TRBJ1-1; D is possibly TRBD1 (5 bases). Trimming took off 1 base at V and 3 bases at J, with 12 bases between the two ends. This CDR3 region has 15 residues. From germline, CDR1 is SGHDN and CDR2 FVKESK.

In its sample, this clone was seen once. The V and J genes are TRBV6-5 and TRBJ1-1, with 9 bases that match TRBD1. The CDR3 covers 14 residues. From germline, CDR1 is MNHEY and CDR2 SVGAGI. With V trimmed by 2 bases and J by 4 bases, 2 bases remained unmatched. The CDR3 DNA sequence: TGTGCCAGCAGTTACGGACAGGGGAGCACTGAAGCTTTCTTT. Translated, it gives CASSYGQGSTEAFF.

The table lists this clone with a count of one. The chain joins TRBV27 to TRBJ1-5, with 8 bases that match TRBD1. This CDR3 comprises 15 residues. V was clipped by 4 bases and J by 5 bases; unmatched bases: 7. The germline V gene has CDR1 MNHEY and CDR2 SMNVEV (reference sequence). CDR3 nucleotides: TGTGCCAGCAGTTATCGACAGGGGATTGATCAGCCCCAGCATTTT. Translation: CASSYRQGIDQPQHF.

The rearrangement joins TRBV7-2 to TRBJ2-5, with D maybe TRBD1 (5 bases). Germline CDR1 reads SGHTA; CDR2 reads FQGNSA. CDR3 length: 15 residues. The germline V and J ends were trimmed by 5 bases and 2 bases, with 15 bases remaining between them. The DNA for the CDR3 is TGTGCCAGCAGCCGACGAAGGGGTCGACAAGAGACCCAGTACTTC. This gives the protein CASSRRRGRQETQYF.

The chain joins TRBV7-2 to TRBJ2-2; TRBD1 matches at 8 bases. V lost 4 bases to trimming and J lost 7 bases; unmatched junction nucleotides: 11. Germline CDR1 and CDR2: SGHTA and FQGNSA. The CDR3 loop spans 16 amino acids. The CDR3 DNA sequence: TGTGCCAGCAGCTCCGTAGCCAGGGGGCAGGTCGGGGAGCTGTTTTTT. Translation: CASSSVARGQVGELFF.

The rearrangement uses TRBV2 and TRBJ2-2; 10 positions match TRBD1. The J segment lost 6 bases and the V segment lost 5 bases, leaving 3 bases of the junction unmatched. The CDR3 extends over 14 amino acids. CDR1 SNHLY and CDR2 FYNNEI come from the germline V gene. The CDR3 DNA follows: TGTGCCAGCAGTTCCGGGACAGGGGCCGGGGAGCTGTTTTTT. It translates to CASSSGTGAGELFF.

The chain uses TRBV7-6 and TRBJ2-2; maybe TRBD1 (5 bases). The CDR3 runs 15 residues. The germline V gene encodes CDR1 SGHVS and CDR2 FNYEAQ. Trimming left V 3 bases short and J 7 bases short, with 15 bases between. The CDR3 nucleotides read TGTGCCAGCAGCTTCCCGACAGACGCCGGCGGGGAGCTGTTTTTT. This gives the protein CASSFPTDAGGELFF.

This clone appeared once. The genes are TRBV6-6 and TRBJ1-1; D perhaps matches TRBD1 (5 bases). The germline V gene has CDR1 MNHNY and CDR2 SVGAGI (reference sequence). With 7 bases removed from V and 0 bases from J, the gap between germline ends came to 18 bases. The CDR3 sequence is 16 residues long. The CDR3 loop is CASISRDLELNTEAFF. CDR3 in DNA: TGTGCCAGCATCTCGAGGGACTTAGAATTGAACACTGAAGCTTTCTTT.

With regard to this clone: An end of the junction differs from the germline gene, which may be a read error. This chain joins TRBV7-9 and TRBJ1-6; 7 bases fit TRBD1. This CDR3 has 15 residues. Germline CDR1 is SEHNR and CDR2 is FQNEAQ (reference sequence). Here the CDR3 reads CSSSLGQGDYSPLHF. The CDR3 DNA follows: TGTTCCAGCAGCTTAGGGCAGGGGGATTATTCACCCCTCCACTTT.

This clone was counted between two and nine times. This rearrangement joins TRBV27 to TRBJ2-1, with D possibly being TRBD2 (6 bases). Trimming stripped 4 bases from V and 4 bases from J, with 11 bases between. The CDR3 covers 14 residues. CDR1 MNHEY and CDR2 SMNVEV come from the germline V gene (reference sequence). The CDR3, as DNA: TGTGCCAGCAGTTGGGCTAGCGTTTACAATGAGCAGTTCTTC. It yields the protein CASSWASVYNEQFF.

The V call is TRBV10-3, the J call TRBJ1-2; D may be TRBD1 (5 bases). CDR3 length equals 13 residues. V was shortened by 5 bases and J by 8 bases, with 15 bases between the two germline ends. Germline V gene data show CDR1 as ENHRY and CDR2 as SYGVKD. CDR3 DNA sequence: TGTGCCATCAGTCTATCAGGGAATAACGGCTACACCTTC. Encoded protein: CAISLSGNNGYTF.

This chain joins TRBV10-3 and TRBJ2-1; 9 bases align to TRBD2. V lost 8 bases, J lost 4 bases, and 3 bases stayed unmatched. The germline CDR1 and CDR2 sequences are ENHRY and SYGVKD. The CDR3 loop spans 13 amino acids. The CDR3 DNA reads TGTGCCATCTCGACTAGCGGTTACAATGAGCAGTTCTTC. Translated, it gives CAISTSGYNEQFF.

V is TRBV7-2 and J is TRBJ1-3; unclear D gene. V lost 5 bases to trimming and J lost 1 base, with 12 bases between them. Germline V gives CDR1 SGHTA, CDR2 FQGNSA. This CDR3 contains 15 residues. The CDR3 loop is CASSPLQYSGNTIYF. The CDR3 DNA sequence: TGTGCCAGCAGCCCATTACAGTATTCTGGAAACACCATATATTTT. The full variable domain, its missing parts supplied by reference TRBV7-2 and TRBJ1-3, is GAGVSQSPSNKVTEKGKDVELRCDPISGHTALYWYRQSLGQGLEFLIYFQGNSAPDKSGLPSDRFSAERTGGSVSTLTIQRTQQEDSAVYLCASSPLQYSGNTIYFGEGSWLTVV.

This rearrangement joins TRBV9 to TRBJ2-1; 9 nucleotides match TRBD2. Losses at the gene ends were 3 bases for V and 0 bases for J; bases not matched to a gene: 7. The CDR3 extends over 17 amino acids. Germline V lookup: CDR1 SGDLS, CDR2 YYNGEE. In DNA, the CDR3 is TGTGCCAGCAGCGCGACCATTAGCGGGAGCTCCTACAATGAGCAGTTCTTC. Residues: CASSATISGSSYNEQFF.

The chain joins TRBV5-1 to TRBJ2-1; TRBD2 matches 7 bases. Trimming removed 7 bases from V and 4 bases from J; junction bases left unmatched: 14. The CDR3 has 16 residues. Germline V gene lookup returns CDR1 SGHRS and CDR2 YFSETQ. In DNA form, the CDR3 reads TGCGCCAGCTTTCCCGCGAGCGGGACCCTTTACAATGAGCAGTTCTTC. The encoded protein is CASFPASGTLYNEQFF.

The rearrangement uses TRBV7-6 and TRBJ2-3; TRBD2 might be the D (6 bases). V was trimmed by 5 bases and J by 1 base, leaving 10 bases between them. From germline, CDR1 is SGHVS and CDR2 FNYEAQ. The CDR3 is 14 residues long. The chain's CDR3 is CASSPTGGTDTQYF. The CDR3 nucleotides are TGTGCCAGCAGCCCAACGGGGGGCACAGATACGCAGTATTTT.

This CDR3 is CASSLKGWDYGYTF. The CDR3 DNA reads TGTGCCAGCAGCTTGAAGGGGTGGGACTATGGCTACACCTTC. The chain joins TRBV5-4 to TRBJ1-2; a possible D gene is TRBD1 (5 bases). V was cut by 1 base and J by 3 bases, with 10 bases left in between. The germline V gene has CDR1 SGHNT and CDR2 YYREEE (reference sequence). This CDR3 is built from 14 residues.

This clone was found a few times. This chain uses TRBV5-1 with TRBJ2-4; TRBD1 might be the D (5 bases). The CDR3 is 16 amino acids. CDR1 and CDR2 from the germline V gene are SGHRS and YFSETQ. Trimming removed 2 bases at V and 6 bases at J, with 18 bases between. The CDR3 loop reads CASSLGLGQGGNIQYF. The DNA of the CDR3 is TGCGCCAGCAGCTTAGGGCTGGGGCAGGGCGGAAACATTCAGTACTTC.

CDR3 protein: CASSEAGISYTEAFF. The CDR3 nucleotides read TGTGCCAGCAGCGAAGCCGGGATCTCCTATACTGAAGCTTTCTTT. The chain employs TRBV27 and TRBJ1-1; D unresolved. Trimming cost V 6 bases and J 5 bases, with 19 bases left between them. The CDR3 extends over 15 amino acids. The germline V gene encodes CDR1 MNHEY and CDR2 SMNVEV (reference sequence).

The chain links TRBV27 to TRBJ1-4; 9 bases map to TRBD1. Germline V gene data show CDR1 as MNHEY and CDR2 as SMNVEV (reference sequence). The V and J ends lost 5 bases and 10 bases, in that order; junction bases with no gene match: 8. This CDR3 has 14 residues. The CDR3 here is CASSPGTGMGKLFF. DNA for the CDR3: TGTGCCAGCAGTCCCGGGACAGGGATGGGAAAACTGTTTTTT.